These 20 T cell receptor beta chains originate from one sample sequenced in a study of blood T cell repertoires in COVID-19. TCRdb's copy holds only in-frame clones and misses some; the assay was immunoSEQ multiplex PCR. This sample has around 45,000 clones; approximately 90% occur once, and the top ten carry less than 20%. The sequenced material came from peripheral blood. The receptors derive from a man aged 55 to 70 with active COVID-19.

The CDR3 is CATSTYTFATNEKLFF. The CDR3 bases are TGTGCCACCAGCACCTATACTTTTGCAACTAATGAAAAACTGTTTTTT. This chain links TRBV15 with TRBJ1-4; D unclear. CDR1 is LNHNV and CDR2 is YYDKDF in the germline V gene (reference sequence). This CDR3 spans 16 amino acids. V lost 4 bases, J lost 0 bases, and 12 bases lay in between.

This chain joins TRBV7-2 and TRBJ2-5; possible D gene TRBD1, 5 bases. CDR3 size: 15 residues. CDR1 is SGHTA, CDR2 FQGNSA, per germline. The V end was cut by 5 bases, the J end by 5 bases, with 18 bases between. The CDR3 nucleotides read TGTGCCAGCAGCAGAGACGGTTTGACAGACGAGACCCAGTACTTC. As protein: CASSRDGLTDETQYF.

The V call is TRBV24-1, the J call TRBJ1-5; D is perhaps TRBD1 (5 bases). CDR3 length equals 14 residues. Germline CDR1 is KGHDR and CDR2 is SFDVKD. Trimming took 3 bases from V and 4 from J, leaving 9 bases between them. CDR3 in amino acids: CATSDGAENQPQHF. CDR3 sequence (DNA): TGTGCCACCAGTGATGGGGCAGAAAATCAGCCCCAGCATTTT.

The CDR3 DNA reads TGTGCCAGCAGCCAAGATCGGAGGGGCTGGGAGCAGTACTTC. It translates to CASSQDRRGWEQYF. The chain has TRBV3-1 (or the pseudogene TRBV3-2) and TRBJ2-7; D perhaps matches TRBD2 (6 bases). Germline CDR1 and CDR2: LGHDT and YNNKEL (reference sequence). The CDR3 loop spans 14 amino acids. Trimming removed 0 bases at V and 7 bases at J, with 13 bases between.

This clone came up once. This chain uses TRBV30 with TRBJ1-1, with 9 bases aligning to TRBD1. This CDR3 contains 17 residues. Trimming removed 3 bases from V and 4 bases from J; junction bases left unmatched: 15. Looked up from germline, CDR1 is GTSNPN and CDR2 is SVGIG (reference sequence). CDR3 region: CAWRRDRGGQWGTEAFF. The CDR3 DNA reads TGTGCCTGGAGACGAGACAGGGGGGGTCAATGGGGCACTGAAGCTTTCTTT.

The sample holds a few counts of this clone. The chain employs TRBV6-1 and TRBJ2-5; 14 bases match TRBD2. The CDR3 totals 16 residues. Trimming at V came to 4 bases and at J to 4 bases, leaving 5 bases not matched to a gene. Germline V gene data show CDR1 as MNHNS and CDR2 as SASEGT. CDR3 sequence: CASSAGLAGGGETQYF. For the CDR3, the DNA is TGTGCCAGCAGTGCCGGACTAGCGGGGGGAGGAGAGACCCAGTACTTC.

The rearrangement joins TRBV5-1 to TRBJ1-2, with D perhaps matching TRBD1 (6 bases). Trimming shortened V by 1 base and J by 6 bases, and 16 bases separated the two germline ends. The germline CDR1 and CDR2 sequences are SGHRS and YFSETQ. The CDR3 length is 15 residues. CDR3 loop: CASSLQGLQGDGYTF. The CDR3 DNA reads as TGCGCCAGCAGCTTGCAGGGGTTGCAGGGAGATGGCTACACCTTC. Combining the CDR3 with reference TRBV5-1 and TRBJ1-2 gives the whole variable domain KAGVTQTPRYLIKTRGQQVTLSCSPISGHRSVSWYQQTPGQGLQFLFEYFSETQRNKGNFPGRFSGRQFSNSRSEMNVSTLELGDSALYLCASSLQGLQGDGYTFGSGTRLTVV.

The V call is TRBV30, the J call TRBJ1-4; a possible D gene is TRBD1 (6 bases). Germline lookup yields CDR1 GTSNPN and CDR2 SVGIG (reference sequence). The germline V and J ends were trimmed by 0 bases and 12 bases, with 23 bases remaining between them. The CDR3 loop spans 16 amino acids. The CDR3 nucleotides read TGTGCCTGGAGTGTACTAGGGGACACCATAATGAAGGAACTGTTTTTT. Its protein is CAWSVLGDTIMKELFF.

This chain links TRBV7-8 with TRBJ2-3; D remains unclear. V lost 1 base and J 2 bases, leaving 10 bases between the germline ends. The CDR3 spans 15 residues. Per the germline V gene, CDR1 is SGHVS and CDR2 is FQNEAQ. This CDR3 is CASSLEYSSTDTQYF. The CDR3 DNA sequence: TGTGCCAGCAGCTTAGAATACAGTTCCACAGATACGCAGTATTTT. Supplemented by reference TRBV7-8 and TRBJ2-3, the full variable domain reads GAGVSQSPRYKVAKRGQDVALRCDPISGHVSLFWYQQALGQGPEFLTYFQNEAQLDKSGLPSDRFFAERPEGSVSTLKIQRTQQEDSAVYLCASSLEYSSTDTQYFGPGTRLTVL.

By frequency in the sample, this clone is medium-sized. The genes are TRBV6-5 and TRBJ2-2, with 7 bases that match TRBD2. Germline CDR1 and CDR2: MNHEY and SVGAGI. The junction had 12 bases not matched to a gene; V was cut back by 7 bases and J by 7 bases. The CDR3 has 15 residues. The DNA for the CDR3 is TGTGCCAGCAATCTACTTTATCTAGCGGACGGGGAGCTGTTTTTT. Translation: CASNLLYLADGELFF.

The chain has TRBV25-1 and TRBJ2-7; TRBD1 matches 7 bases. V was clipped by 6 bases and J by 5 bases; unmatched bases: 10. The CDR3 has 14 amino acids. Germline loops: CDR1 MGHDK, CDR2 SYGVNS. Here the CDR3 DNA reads TGTGCCAGCAGATCAGACAGGGTAACCCACGAGCAGTACTTC. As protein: CASRSDRVTHEQYF.

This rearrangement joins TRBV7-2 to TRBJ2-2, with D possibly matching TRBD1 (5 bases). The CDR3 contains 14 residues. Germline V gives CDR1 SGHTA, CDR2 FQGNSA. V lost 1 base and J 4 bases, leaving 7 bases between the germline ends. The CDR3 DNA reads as TGTGCCAGCAGCTTAGAACAGGTCACCGGGGAGCTGTTTTTT. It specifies CASSLEQVTGELFF.

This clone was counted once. This chain's CDR3 is CASSQVTGSGNTIYF. CDR3 nucleotides: TGTGCCAGCAGCCAAGTGACAGGTTCTGGAAACACCATATATTTT. The chain joins TRBV3-1 (or the pseudogene TRBV3-2) to TRBJ1-3, with D maybe TRBD1 (6 bases). Germline V gene data show CDR1 as LGHDT and CDR2 as YNNKEL (reference sequence). Trimming took 1 base from V and 1 from J, leaving 8 bases between them. This CDR3 region has 15 residues.

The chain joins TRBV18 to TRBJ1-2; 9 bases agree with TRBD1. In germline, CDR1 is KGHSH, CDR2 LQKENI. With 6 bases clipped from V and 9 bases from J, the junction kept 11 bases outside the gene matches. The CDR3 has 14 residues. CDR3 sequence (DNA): TGTGCCAGCTCTCTACGGGGACAGGGAATAAGCTACACCTTC. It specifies CASSLRGQGISYTF. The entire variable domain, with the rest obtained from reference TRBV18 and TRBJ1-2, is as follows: NAGVMQNPRHLVRRRGQEARLRCSPMKGHSHVYWYRQLPEEGLKFMVYLQKENIIDESGMPKERFSAEFPKEGPSILRIQQVVRGDSAAYFCASSLRGQGISYTFGSGTRLTVV.

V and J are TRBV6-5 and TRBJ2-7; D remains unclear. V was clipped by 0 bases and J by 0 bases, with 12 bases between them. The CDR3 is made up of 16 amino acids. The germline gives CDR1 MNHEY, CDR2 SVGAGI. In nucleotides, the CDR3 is TGTGCCAGCAGTTACTCGTCGGCCGGGTACTCCTACGAGCAGTACTTC. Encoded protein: CASSYSSAGYSYEQYF.

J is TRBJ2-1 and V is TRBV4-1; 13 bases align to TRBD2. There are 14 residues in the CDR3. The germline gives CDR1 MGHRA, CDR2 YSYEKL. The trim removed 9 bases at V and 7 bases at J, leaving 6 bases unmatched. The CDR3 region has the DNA TGCGCCAGTACGCCGGGACTAGCGGGAAATGAGCAGTTCTTC. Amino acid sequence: CASTPGLAGNEQFF.

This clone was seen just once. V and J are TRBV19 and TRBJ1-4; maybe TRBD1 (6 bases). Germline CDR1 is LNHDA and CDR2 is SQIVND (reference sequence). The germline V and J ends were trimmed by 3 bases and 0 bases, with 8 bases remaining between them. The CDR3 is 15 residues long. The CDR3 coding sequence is TGTGCCAGTAGTATTAAGGGGGCAACTAATGAAAAACTGTTTTTT. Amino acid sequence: CASSIKGATNEKLFF. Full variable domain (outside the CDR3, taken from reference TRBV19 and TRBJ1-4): DGGITQSPKYLFRKEGQNVTLSCEQNLNHDAMYWYRQDPGQGLRLIYYSQIVNDFQKGDIAEGYSVSREKKESFPLTVTSAQKNPTAFYLCASSIKGATNEKLFFGSGTQLSVL.

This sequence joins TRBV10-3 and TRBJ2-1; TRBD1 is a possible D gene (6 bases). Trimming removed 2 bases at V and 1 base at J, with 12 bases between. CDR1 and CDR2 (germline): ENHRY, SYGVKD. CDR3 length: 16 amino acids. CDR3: CAISEDRTKSYNEQFF. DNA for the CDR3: TGTGCCATCAGTGAGGACAGGACGAAATCCTACAATGAGCAGTTCTTC.

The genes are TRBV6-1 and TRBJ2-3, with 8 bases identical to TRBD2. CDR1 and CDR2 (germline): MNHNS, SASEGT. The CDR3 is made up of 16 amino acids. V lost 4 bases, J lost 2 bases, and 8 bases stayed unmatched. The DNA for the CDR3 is TGTGCCAGCAGTGTAGGTAGCGGGGCGCTCACAGATACGCAGTATTTT. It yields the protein CASSVGSGALTDTQYF.

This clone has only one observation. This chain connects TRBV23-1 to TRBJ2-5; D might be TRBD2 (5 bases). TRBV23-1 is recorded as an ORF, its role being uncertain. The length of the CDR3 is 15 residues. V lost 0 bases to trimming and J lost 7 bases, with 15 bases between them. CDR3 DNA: TGCGCCAGCAGTCAATCGCGGCGGCCTGAGGGGACCCAGTACTTC. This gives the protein CASSQSRRPEGTQYF.